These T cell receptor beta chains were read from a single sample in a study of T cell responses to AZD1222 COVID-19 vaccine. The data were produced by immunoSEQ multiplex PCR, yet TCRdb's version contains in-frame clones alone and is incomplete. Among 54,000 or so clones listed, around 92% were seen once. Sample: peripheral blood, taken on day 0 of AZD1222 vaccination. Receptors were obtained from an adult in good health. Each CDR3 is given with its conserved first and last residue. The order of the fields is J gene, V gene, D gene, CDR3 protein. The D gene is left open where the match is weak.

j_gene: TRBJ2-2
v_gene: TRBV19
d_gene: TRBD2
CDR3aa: CASSPSGDTGELFF

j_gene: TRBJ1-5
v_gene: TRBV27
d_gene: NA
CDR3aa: CASSRQGQGNQPQHF

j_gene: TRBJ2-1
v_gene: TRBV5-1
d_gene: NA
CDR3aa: CASSLVAGAANEQFF

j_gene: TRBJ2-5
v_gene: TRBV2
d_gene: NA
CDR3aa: CASRRLGETQYF

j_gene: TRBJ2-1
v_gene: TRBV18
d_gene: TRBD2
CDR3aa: CASSLLAGLDNEQFF

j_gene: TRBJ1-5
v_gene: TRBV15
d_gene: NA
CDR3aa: CATSGHRGNQPQHF

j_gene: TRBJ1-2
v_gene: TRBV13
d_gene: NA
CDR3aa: CASSQVQAHRGYTF

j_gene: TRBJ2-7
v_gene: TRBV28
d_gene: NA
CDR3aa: CASNTGMGGQYF

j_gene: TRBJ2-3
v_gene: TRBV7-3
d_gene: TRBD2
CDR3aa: CASSIGLAGVNTQYF

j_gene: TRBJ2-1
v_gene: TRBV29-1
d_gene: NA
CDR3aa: CSAEGGVSSYNEQFF

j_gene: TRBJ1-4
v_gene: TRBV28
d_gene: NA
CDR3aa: CASSVQGSTNEKLFF

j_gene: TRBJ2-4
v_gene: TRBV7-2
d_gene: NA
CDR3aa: CASSRSGGAGKNIQYF

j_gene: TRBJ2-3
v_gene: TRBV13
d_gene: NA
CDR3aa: CASSHTDTQYF

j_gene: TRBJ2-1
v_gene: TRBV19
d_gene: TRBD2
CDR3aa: CASRTSGREYNEQFF

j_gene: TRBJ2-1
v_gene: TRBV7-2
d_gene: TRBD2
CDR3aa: CASSSGRGVNNEQFF

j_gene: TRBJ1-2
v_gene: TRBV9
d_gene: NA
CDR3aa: CASSVGTAYGYTF

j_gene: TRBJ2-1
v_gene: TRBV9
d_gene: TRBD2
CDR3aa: CASSGSVAGGGNEQFF

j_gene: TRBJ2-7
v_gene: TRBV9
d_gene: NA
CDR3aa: CASSPQEGQLYEQYF

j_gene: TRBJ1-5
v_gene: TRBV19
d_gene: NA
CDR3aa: CASRSGVSVSQPQHF

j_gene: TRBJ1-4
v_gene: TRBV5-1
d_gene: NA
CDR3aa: CASSLSWANEKLFF

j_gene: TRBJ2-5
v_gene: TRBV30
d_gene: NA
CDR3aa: CAWSVWETQYF

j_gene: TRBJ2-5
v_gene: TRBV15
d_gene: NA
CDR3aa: CATSRSARLAPIETQYF